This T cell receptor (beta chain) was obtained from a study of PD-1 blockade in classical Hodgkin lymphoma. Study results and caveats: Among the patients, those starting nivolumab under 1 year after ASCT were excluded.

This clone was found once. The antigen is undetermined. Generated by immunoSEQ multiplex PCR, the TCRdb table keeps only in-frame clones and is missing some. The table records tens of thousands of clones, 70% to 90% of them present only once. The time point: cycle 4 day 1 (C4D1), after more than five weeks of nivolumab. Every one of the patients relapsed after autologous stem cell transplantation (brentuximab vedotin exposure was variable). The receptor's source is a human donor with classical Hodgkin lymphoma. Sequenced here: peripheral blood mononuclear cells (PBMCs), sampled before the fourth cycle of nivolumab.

CDR3 sequence: CSVEDLAGGFGEQYF. In nucleotides, the CDR3 is TGCAGCGTTGAAGATCTGGCGGGAGGGTTCGGGGAGCAGTACTTC. The rearrangement links TRBV29-1 to TRBJ2-7; 9 bases fit TRBD2. The CDR3 totals 15 residues. Per the germline V gene, CDR1 is SQVTM and CDR2 is ANQGSEA. J gave up 7 bases and V 0 bases, and 10 bases lay outside the gene matches.